The rows below give T cell receptor beta chains drawn from one sample of a study of T cells in Graves' hyperthyroidism and ophthalmopathy. One entry per CDR3 protein, called by TCRdb with MiXCR from the multiplex PCR reads. The sample lists 250,000 or so distinct CDR3 sequences, just over 14% occurring once. Sequencing was performed on blood. The source is a woman aged 40 to 50 with Graves' hyperthyroidism that later progressed to Graves' ophthalmopathy. CDR3s include the opening cysteine and the closing phenylalanine or tryptophan. Fields, in order: D gene, V gene, CDR3 length, clone size, J gene, CDR3 DNA, CDR3 protein. The D gene is left open where the match is weak. A clone size is listed for some rows: how often the clone was seen (once, few, many), or a class if it is expanded.

d_call: .; v_call: TRBV28; cdr3_length: 17; clone_size: .; j_call: TRBJ1-2; cdr3_nt: TGTGCCAGCCGTGGCGAAACAAGGCCGTCGGGCCTCTATGGCTACACCTTC; cdr3_aa: CASRGETRPSGLYGYTF
d_call: TRBD2; v_call: TRBV4-1; cdr3_length: 17; clone_size: many; j_call: TRBJ2-1; cdr3_nt: TGCGCCAGCAGCCAAGATCCGCGGGAGGGACGCTACAATGAGCAGTTCTTC; cdr3_aa: CASSQDPREGRYNEQFF
d_call: TRBD2; v_call: TRBV27; cdr3_length: 18; clone_size: many; j_call: TRBJ2-1; cdr3_nt: TGTGCCAGCAGTTTCATACTTCCCGGGACTAGAGGCGACAATGAGCAGTTCTTC; cdr3_aa: CASSFILPGTRGDNEQFF
d_call: TRBD1; v_call: TRBV11-1; cdr3_length: 19; clone_size: many; j_call: TRBJ2-7; cdr3_nt: TGTGCCAGCAGCTTAGTGCCGGGACAGGGGCTGGGAAGCTCCTACGAGCAGTACTTC; cdr3_aa: CASSLVPGQGLGSSYEQYF
d_call: TRBD1; v_call: TRBV4-1; cdr3_length: 15; clone_size: many; j_call: TRBJ2-7; cdr3_nt: TGCGCCAGCAGCCAAGAAGACAGGGATCTAGGAGAGCAGTACTTC; cdr3_aa: CASSQEDRDLGEQYF
d_call: .; v_call: TRBV2; cdr3_length: 11; clone_size: many; j_call: TRBJ2-7; cdr3_nt: TGTGCCAGCAGTGGCCAGACCGAGCAGTACTTC; cdr3_aa: CASSGQTEQYF
d_call: .; v_call: TRBV30; cdr3_length: 15; clone_size: many; j_call: TRBJ1-6; cdr3_nt: TGTGCCTGGAGTGGGGGGGGCAATTATAAATCACCCCTCCACTTT; cdr3_aa: CAWSGGGNYKSPLHF
d_call: TRBD1; v_call: TRBV27; cdr3_length: 15; clone_size: many; j_call: TRBJ1-5; cdr3_nt: TGTGCCAGCAGTTTTTTAGGGGGCGGAGAAACACCCCAGCATTTT; cdr3_aa: CASSFLGGGETPQHF
d_call: TRBD2; v_call: TRBV30; cdr3_length: 15; clone_size: many; j_call: TRBJ2-5; cdr3_nt: TGTGCCTGGAGTGTTCGAGCGGGAGCGCAAGAGACCCAGTACTTC; cdr3_aa: CAWSVRAGAQETQYF
d_call: .; v_call: TRBV24-1; cdr3_length: 14; clone_size: .; j_call: TRBJ2-7; cdr3_nt: TGTGCCACCAGTGATTCGAGGTGGTCGGACGAGCAGTACTTC; cdr3_aa: CATSDSRWSDEQYF
d_call: .; v_call: TRBV10-1; cdr3_length: 14; clone_size: .; j_call: TRBJ2-2; cdr3_nt: TGCGCCAGCAGTGAAACTAGCATCGCCGGGGAGCTGTTTTTT; cdr3_aa: CASSETSIAGELFF
d_call: TRBD2; v_call: TRBV11-2; cdr3_length: 16; clone_size: many; j_call: TRBJ2-3; cdr3_nt: TGTGCCAGCAGCCAAACTAGCGGAGGAGTCACAGATACGCAGTATTTT; cdr3_aa: CASSQTSGGVTDTQYF
d_call: TRBD1; v_call: TRBV20-1; cdr3_length: 15; clone_size: .; j_call: TRBJ1-2; cdr3_nt: TGCAGTGCTACTAAGGGGGCAGCGAGGGACTATAGCTACACCTTC; cdr3_aa: CSATKGAARDYSYTF
d_call: TRBD1; v_call: TRBV6-1; cdr3_length: 16; clone_size: many; j_call: TRBJ2-5; cdr3_nt: TGTGCCAGCAGTAAGAGACAGGGGAATTCCCAAGAGACCCAGTACTTC; cdr3_aa: CASSKRQGNSQETQYF
d_call: TRBD2; v_call: TRBV7-8; cdr3_length: 17; clone_size: many; j_call: TRBJ2-1; cdr3_nt: TGTGCCAGCAGCTTAGGATGGGGCGGCGGGAGATTGGTTGAGCAGTTCTTC; cdr3_aa: CASSLGWGGGRLVEQFF
d_call: .; v_call: TRBV18; cdr3_length: 14; clone_size: .; j_call: TRBJ2-7; cdr3_nt: TGTGCCAGCTCACCAATGGACAGCTCCTACGAGCAGTACTTC; cdr3_aa: CASSPMDSSYEQYF
d_call: TRBD2; v_call: TRBV19; cdr3_length: 18; clone_size: .; j_call: TRBJ2-7; cdr3_nt: TGTGCCAGTAGTCTTGGACTAGCGGGACTTGATACCTCCTACGAGCAGTACTTC; cdr3_aa: CASSLGLAGLDTSYEQYF
d_call: .; v_call: TRBV20-1; cdr3_length: 12; clone_size: many; j_call: TRBJ1-2; cdr3_nt: TGCAGTGCGGCCAGTGACGACTATGGCTACACCTTC; cdr3_aa: CSAASDDYGYTF
d_call: .; v_call: TRBV13; cdr3_length: 12; clone_size: many; j_call: TRBJ2-2; cdr3_nt: TGTGCCAGCAGCCGGAACACCGGGGAGCTGTTTTTT; cdr3_aa: CASSRNTGELFF
d_call: .; v_call: TRBV12-3/TRBV12-4; cdr3_length: 14; clone_size: many; j_call: TRBJ2-2; cdr3_nt: TGTGCCAGCAGTTTTATTATAAGGGCCGGGGAGCTGTTTTTT; cdr3_aa: CASSFIIRAGELFF
d_call: TRBD2; v_call: TRBV27; cdr3_length: 18; clone_size: many; j_call: TRBJ2-5; cdr3_nt: TGTGCCAGCAGTTTACAAAGTTTGGGAGCGGGAGGGCGAGAGACCCAGTACTTC; cdr3_aa: CASSLQSLGAGGRETQYF
d_call: .; v_call: TRBV19; cdr3_length: 19; clone_size: few; j_call: TRBJ2-2; cdr3_nt: TGTGCCAGTAGTAACCCCTACAGGGGTTACGGGGGTAACACCGGGGAGCTGTTTTTT; cdr3_aa: CASSNPYRGYGGNTGELFF
d_call: TRBD1; v_call: TRBV5-1; cdr3_length: 14; clone_size: many; j_call: TRBJ1-1; cdr3_nt: TGCGCCAGCAGATCAGGGGGCTGGAACACTGAAGCTTTCTTT; cdr3_aa: CASRSGGWNTEAFF
d_call: TRBD2; v_call: TRBV15; cdr3_length: 22; clone_size: .; j_call: TRBJ2-6; cdr3_nt: TGTGCCACCAGCAGCACCGAACTACCCTTAGCGGGAGGGCCGTCTGGGGCCAACGTCCTGACTTTC; cdr3_aa: CATSSTELPLAGGPSGANVLTF
d_call: .; v_call: TRBV3-1; cdr3_length: 12; clone_size: many; j_call: TRBJ2-3; cdr3_nt: TGTGCCAGCGCGCAGGGGTGGAATACGCAGTATTTT; cdr3_aa: CASAQGWNTQYF
d_call: .; v_call: TRBV28; cdr3_length: 18; clone_size: many; j_call: TRBJ1-3; cdr3_nt: TGTGCCAGCAGTTTATCACACAACCGAGTCGGGGTGGGACACACCATATATTTT; cdr3_aa: CASSLSHNRVGVGHTIYF
d_call: TRBD1; v_call: TRBV9; cdr3_length: 17; clone_size: many; j_call: TRBJ1-2; cdr3_nt: TGTGCCAGCAGCGTAGCTACGGTTGGGACAGGCCTGTATGGCTACACCTTC; cdr3_aa: CASSVATVGTGLYGYTF
d_call: .; v_call: TRBV2; cdr3_length: 14; clone_size: many; j_call: TRBJ1-4; cdr3_nt: TGTGCCAGCAGTACGGGGCGGATTAATGAAAAACTGTTTTTT; cdr3_aa: CASSTGRINEKLFF
d_call: .; v_call: TRBV5-1; cdr3_length: 16; clone_size: many; j_call: TRBJ2-7; cdr3_nt: TGCGCCAGCAGCCTCCTTGAGGGGGATCTCTCCTACGAGCAGTACTTC; cdr3_aa: CASSLLEGDLSYEQYF
d_call: .; v_call: TRBV5-1; cdr3_length: 14; clone_size: many; j_call: TRBJ2-7; cdr3_nt: TGCGCCAGCAGCTTGACAGGGCCCCCCTACGAGCAGTACTTC; cdr3_aa: CASSLTGPPYEQYF
d_call: .; v_call: TRBV2; cdr3_length: 13; clone_size: many; j_call: TRBJ1-5; cdr3_nt: TGTGCCAGCAGTTCTTTCACCAATCAGCCCCAGCATTTT; cdr3_aa: CASSSFTNQPQHF
d_call: .; v_call: TRBV6-2/TRBV6-3; cdr3_length: 13; clone_size: many; j_call: TRBJ2-1; cdr3_nt: TGTGCCAGCAGTTACTCGGACTTCAATGAGCAGTTCTTC; cdr3_aa: CASSYSDFNEQFF
d_call: TRBD1; v_call: TRBV3-1; cdr3_length: 14; clone_size: .; j_call: TRBJ2-4; cdr3_nt: TGTGCCAGCAGCCAAGAGGGACAGGGTAACATTCAGTACTTC; cdr3_aa: CASSQEGQGNIQYF
d_call: TRBD1; v_call: TRBV19; cdr3_length: 14; clone_size: .; j_call: TRBJ2-5; cdr3_nt: TGTGCCAGTAGGAGGACAGGCGGAATGGGGACCCAGTACTTC; cdr3_aa: CASRRTGGMGTQYF
d_call: .; v_call: TRBV11-2; cdr3_length: 16; clone_size: .; j_call: TRBJ1-1; cdr3_nt: TGTGCCAGCAGCTTAGAGGGGGGGGGGCTGAACACTGAAGCTTTCTTT; cdr3_aa: CASSLEGGGLNTEAFF
d_call: .; v_call: TRBV27; cdr3_length: 14; clone_size: many; j_call: TRBJ1-6; cdr3_nt: TGTGCCAGCAGTCTAGGGACAAGGGGGTCACCCCTCCACTTT; cdr3_aa: CASSLGTRGSPLHF
d_call: TRBD1; v_call: TRBV18; cdr3_length: 15; clone_size: few; j_call: TRBJ1-4; cdr3_nt: TGTGCCAGCTCACCCTGGACAGGGCCTAATGAAAAACTGTTTTTT; cdr3_aa: CASSPWTGPNEKLFF
d_call: .; v_call: TRBV18; cdr3_length: 16; clone_size: .; j_call: TRBJ1-4; cdr3_nt: TGTGCCAGCTCACCAGGCGGGACCGCAACTAATGAAAAACTGTTTTTT; cdr3_aa: CASSPGGTATNEKLFF
d_call: .; v_call: TRBV3-1; cdr3_length: 15; clone_size: few; j_call: TRBJ2-7; cdr3_nt: TGTGCCAGCAGCCAAGATCTTATAGGTACAACCGAGCAGTACTTC; cdr3_aa: CASSQDLIGTTEQYF
d_call: .; v_call: TRBV30; cdr3_length: 11; clone_size: many; j_call: TRBJ2-7; cdr3_nt: TGTGCCTGGAGTCAGGGATACGAGCAGTACTTC; cdr3_aa: CAWSQGYEQYF
d_call: .; v_call: TRBV12-3/TRBV12-4; cdr3_length: 14; clone_size: .; j_call: TRBJ2-7; cdr3_nt: TGTGCCAGCAGCCTGGGACGGGGGAAGTACGAGCAGTACTTC; cdr3_aa: CASSLGRGKYEQYF
d_call: TRBD1; v_call: TRBV29-1; cdr3_length: 16; clone_size: many; j_call: TRBJ2-3; cdr3_nt: TGCAGCGTTTCCATTCCGGGACAGGGGTTGACAGATACGCAGTATTTT; cdr3_aa: CSVSIPGQGLTDTQYF
d_call: .; v_call: TRBV2; cdr3_length: 13; clone_size: few; j_call: TRBJ1-1; cdr3_nt: TGTGCCGGCCAAGGGGTTGGGGACACTGAAGCTTTCTTT; cdr3_aa: CAGQGVGDTEAFF
d_call: .; v_call: TRBV12-3/TRBV12-4; cdr3_length: 13; clone_size: .; j_call: TRBJ1-2; cdr3_nt: TGTGCCAGCACCATGACTGAGTTGTATGGCTACACCTTC; cdr3_aa: CASTMTELYGYTF
d_call: .; v_call: TRBV15; cdr3_length: 16; clone_size: many; j_call: TRBJ1-6; cdr3_nt: TGTGCCACCAGCAGAGATTGGAATCCTTCGGGTTCACCCCTCCACTTT; cdr3_aa: CATSRDWNPSGSPLHF
d_call: .; v_call: TRBV29-1; cdr3_length: 13; clone_size: many; j_call: TRBJ1-1; cdr3_nt: TGCAGCGTTGCTGTTCATCGGAACACTGAAGCTTTCTTT; cdr3_aa: CSVAVHRNTEAFF
d_call: .; v_call: TRBV19; cdr3_length: 17; clone_size: many; j_call: TRBJ2-2; cdr3_nt: TGTGCCAGTTCGTACCTAGGGCGGGTCCTTAAGACCGGGGAGCTGTTTTTT; cdr3_aa: CASSYLGRVLKTGELFF
d_call: .; v_call: TRBV6-5; cdr3_length: 14; clone_size: many; j_call: TRBJ1-3; cdr3_nt: TGTGCCAGCAGTTACAAGGGGGCTGGAAACACCATATATTTT; cdr3_aa: CASSYKGAGNTIYF
d_call: .; v_call: TRBV27; cdr3_length: 14; clone_size: many; j_call: TRBJ2-2; cdr3_nt: TGTGCCAGCAGTCCCGGGATTCCCGGCGGGGAGCTGTTTTTT; cdr3_aa: CASSPGIPGGELFF
d_call: .; v_call: TRBV11-2; cdr3_length: 14; clone_size: many; j_call: TRBJ2-7; cdr3_nt: TGTGCCAGCAGCTTAGAATTTGGGGCCTACGAGCAGTACTTC; cdr3_aa: CASSLEFGAYEQYF
d_call: .; v_call: TRBV20-1; cdr3_length: 11; clone_size: many; j_call: TRBJ2-5; cdr3_nt: TGCAGTGCTGTACGAGAGGAGACCCAGTACTTC; cdr3_aa: CSAVREETQYF
d_call: .; v_call: TRBV7-8; cdr3_length: 14; clone_size: .; j_call: TRBJ1-1; cdr3_nt: TGTGCCAGCAGCCGGACTGAGGGTCGGGCTGAAGCTTTCTTT; cdr3_aa: CASSRTEGRAEAFF
d_call: TRBD2; v_call: TRBV11-2; cdr3_length: 15; clone_size: many; j_call: TRBJ2-3; cdr3_nt: TGTGCCAGCAGCTTCACTAGCGGCTACACAGATACGCAGTATTTT; cdr3_aa: CASSFTSGYTDTQYF